This TCR beta chain was sequenced in a study of diagnostic markers for celiac disease. Considering frequency, this clonotype is medium-sized. With the reads reprocessed, TCRdb shows one record per CDR3 protein and no DNA. The sample table sets out 1,200 to 1,500 distinct CDR3 sequences. The germline gives CDR1 SQVTM, CDR2 ANQGSEA. This CDR3 has 16 residues. The source is a human donor. The rearrangement joins TRBV29-1 to TRBJ2-6; TCRdb returns TRBD1, unconfirmable since there is no DNA. Source material: either unsorted cells or a sorted T cell fraction (not recorded which). CDR3 sequence: CSVSRDVDSGANVLTF.